This T cell receptor beta chain came from a study of T-cell reconstitution after alpha-beta-depleted transplantation in children. A library of TCRbeta sequences, prepared with unique molecular identifiers, was generated. TCRdb called the PCR reads again in MiXCR, with one record for every CDR3 protein. The sample holds under 300,000 distinct CDR3 sequences, approximately 10% seen once. This clonotype has ten or more counts. Its cognate antigen is unknown. General study results and limits: Newly produced T cells mostly provided counts and TCRbeta diversity after one year, as hyperexpanded clones declined. Several hundred expanded graft clones reportedly supplied alpha-beta T cells about two months after transplant.

V shed 4 bases, J shed 1 base, and the junction held 3 bases outside the gene matches. The CDR3 is 15 residues long. The sample was peripheral blood, taken 180 days after TCRalphabeta/CD19-depleted stem cell transplant. The chain recombines TRBV12-3 or TRBV12-4 with TRBJ2-7; 11 positions match TRBD1. The TCR originated in a male patient under 10 years old who had a stem cell transplant for chronic granulomatous disease, so the T cells may come from the graft donor. CDR3 amino acids: CASSSGQGVSYEQYF. The CDR3 coding sequence is TGTGCCAGCAGTTCGGGACAGGGGGTATCCTACGAGCAGTACTTC.